Presented here are 26 T cell receptor beta chains from one specimen sequenced in a study of CD8 T cells in Susac syndrome. An input of about 0.45 to 1 ug of RNA was subjected to reverse transcription using random hexamers. TCRdb reprocessed the immunoSEQ multiplex PCR reads with MiXCR, giving one entry per CDR3 protein. The table has 250,000 to 300,000 distinct CDR3 sequences, over 75% seen once. Material: CD8+ T cells from PBMCs. These TCRs come from a human donor with multiple sclerosis.

V is TRBV12-3 or TRBV12-4 and J is TRBJ1-4; D may be TRBD1 (6 bases). Between the trimmed V and J ends, which lost 5 bases and 0 bases, there was a span of 10 bases. There are 15 residues in the CDR3. CDR3 coding DNA: TGTGCCAGCAGTGGACAGCCAACAACTAATGAAAAACTGTTTTTT. Its translation is CASSGQPTTNEKLFF.

This chain connects TRBV28 to TRBJ2-1, with D unresolved. Germline assignment: CDR1 MDHEN and CDR2 SYDVKM. V lost 2 bases and J lost 8, with 13 bases in between. The CDR3 length is 14 residues. This CDR3 reads CASSLGFEVDEQFF. CDR3 sequence (DNA): TGTGCCAGCAGTTTAGGCTTCGAGGTCGATGAGCAGTTCTTC.

This chain uses TRBV27 with TRBJ2-1; D is undetermined. V was cut by 8 bases and J by 4 bases, with 15 bases left in between. This CDR3 spans 14 amino acids. In germline, CDR1 is MNHEY, CDR2 SMNVEV (reference sequence). The CDR3 is CASAVSFLYNEQFF. DNA of the CDR3: TGTGCCAGCGCAGTAAGTTTTCTGTACAATGAGCAGTTCTTC.

The rearrangement links TRBV28 to TRBJ2-3; 7 nucleotides line up with TRBD1. Looked up from germline, CDR1 is MDHEN and CDR2 is SYDVKM. The V gene end was trimmed by 1 base and the J gene end by 5 bases; junction bases not matched to a gene: 21. The CDR3 has 20 residues. CDR3 nucleotides: TGTGCCAGCAGTTTATCGTTGACCGGGACAGCTACTAGAGTGGGAGATACGCAGTATTTT. As protein: CASSLSLTGTATRVGDTQYF.

The chain joins TRBV12-3 or TRBV12-4 to TRBJ1-4, with a possible D match to TRBD1 (5 bases). The CDR3 is 16 residues long. Trimming took off 4 bases at V and 8 bases at J, with 20 bases between the two ends. CDR3 amino acids: CASSSNALDMWEKLFF. The CDR3 DNA reads TGTGCCAGCAGTTCCAACGCCCTGGACATGTGGGAAAAACTGTTTTTT.

CDR3 sequence (DNA): TGTGCCAGCAGTTACAACAGAGCAGGCGCCAACTCCTACGAGCAGTACTTC. This translates into CASSYNRAGANSYEQYF. The chain links TRBV6-5 to TRBJ2-7; D not resolved. The CDR3 has 17 residues. The germline CDR1 and CDR2 sequences are MNHEY and SVGAGI. Trimming removed 2 bases at V and 0 bases at J, with 17 bases between.

The chain combines TRBV6-1 with TRBJ2-7; TRBD2 agrees at 8 bases. CDR3 length equals 14 residues. The V and J ends lost 6 bases and 6 bases, in that order; junction bases with no gene match: 10. Germline CDR1 is MNHNS and CDR2 is SASEGT. The CDR3 region is CASREREKPLEQYF. CDR3 DNA: TGTGCCAGCAGGGAGCGGGAGAAACCTCTCGAGCAGTACTTC.

The chain uses TRBV5-4 and TRBJ2-5; weak D call: TRBD2 (5 bases). This CDR3 region has 17 residues. Looked up from germline, CDR1 is SGHNT and CDR2 is YYREEE (reference sequence). Trimming shortened V by 4 bases and J by 6 bases, and 25 bases separated the two germline ends. The CDR3 loop reads CASSDRGSATGEKTQYF. CDR3 sequence (DNA): TGTGCCAGCAGCGACCGAGGGTCAGCTACCGGGGAGAAGACCCAGTACTTC.

This clonotype was seen only a few times. CDR3: CASNNNLQGVRAFYEQYF. The CDR3, as DNA: TGCGCCAGCAACAACAACCTACAGGGGGTTCGGGCCTTCTACGAGCAGTACTTC. This chain connects TRBV10-2 to TRBJ2-7, with TRBD1 matching 8 bases. CDR1 is WSHSY, CDR2 SAAADI, per germline. This CDR3 comprises 18 residues. The J segment lost 3 bases and the V segment lost 7 bases, leaving 20 bases of the junction unmatched.

The rearrangement joins TRBV11-3 to TRBJ2-1, with D uncertain. The CDR3 has 13 amino acids. V was cut by 3 bases and J by 9 bases, with 12 bases left in between. Per the germline V gene, CDR1 is SGHNT and CDR2 is YENEEA. The CDR3 region has the DNA TGTGCCAGCAGCTTTATAGGTAGGGTTGAGCAGTTCTTC. It yields the protein CASSFIGRVEQFF.

This chain links TRBV28 with TRBJ2-3, with 11 bases matching TRBD2. V dropped 5 bases and J dropped 1; count of bases not matched to a gene: 5. Germline CDR1 reads MDHEN; CDR2 reads SYDVKM. The CDR3 is made up of 16 amino acids. This CDR3 is CASSPMGLAGTDTQYF. CDR3 coding DNA: TGTGCCAGCAGTCCAATGGGACTAGCGGGCACAGATACGCAGTATTTT.

V is TRBV6-1 and J is TRBJ1-2; the D gene is possibly TRBD1 (5 bases). Germline CDR1 and CDR2: MNHNS and SASEGT. Trimming left V 6 bases short and J 0 bases short, with 14 bases between. The CDR3 has 15 residues. The CDR3 loop is CASSPTGNANYGYTF. DNA of the CDR3: TGTGCCAGCAGCCCAACAGGTAACGCTAACTATGGCTACACCTTC.

J is TRBJ1-1 and V is TRBV15; D gene uncertain. The germline V gene encodes CDR1 LNHNV and CDR2 YYDKDF (reference sequence). The CDR3 covers 13 residues. V shed 2 bases and J shed 3 bases, with 7 bases lying between them. Here the CDR3 DNA reads TGTGCCACCAGCAGACGAGTGGACACTGAAGCTTTCTTT. Translation: CATSRRVDTEAFF. The full variable domain, completed using reference TRBV15 and TRBJ1-1, is DAMVIQNPRYQVTQFGKPVTLSCSQTLNHNVMYWYQQKSSQAPKLLFHYYDKDFNNEADTPDNFQSRRPNTSFCFLDIRSPGLGDTAMYLCATSRRVDTEAFFGQGTRLTVV.

This sequence joins TRBV9 and TRBJ1-2, with 11 bases fitting TRBD1. The CDR3 spans 16 residues. Germline loops: CDR1 SGDLS, CDR2 YYNGEE. After removal of 2 bases from V and 4 bases from J, the junction contained 7 bases not matched to a gene. CDR3 sequence: CASSVTSDRGLYGYTF. The CDR3 nucleotides read TGTGCCAGCAGCGTGACCTCGGACAGGGGGCTCTATGGCTACACCTTC. The full variable domain, rest sourced from reference TRBV9 and TRBJ1-2, is DSGVTQTPKHLITATGQRVTLRCSPRSGDLSVYWYQQSLDQGLQFLIQYYNGEERAKGNILERFSAQQFPDLHSELNLSSLELGDSALYFCASSVTSDRGLYGYTFGSGTRLTVV.

The V gene is TRBV6-5, the J gene TRBJ1-2; the D gene is possibly TRBD1 (6 bases). V lost 5 bases and J lost 5, with 18 bases in between. The CDR3 extends over 15 amino acids. Looked up from germline, CDR1 is MNHEY and CDR2 is SVGAGI. CDR3 nucleotides: TGTGCCAGCAGTCAAATACAGGGCCGGGGGTATGGCTACACCTTC. Translating gives CASSQIQGRGYGYTF.

The J gene is TRBJ1-2, the V gene TRBV9; D is uncertain. This CDR3 has 12 amino acids. V was shortened by 0 bases and J by 5 bases, with 5 bases between the two germline ends. Germline CDR1 and CDR2: SGDLS and YYNGEE. The CDR3 region has the DNA TGTGCCAGCAGCGTAGCCGGGTATGGCTACACCTTC. Its protein is CASSVAGYGYTF.

The chain is built from TRBV5-6 and TRBJ1-1; weak D call: TRBD1 (5 bases). This CDR3 spans 14 amino acids. CDR1 and CDR2 from the germline V gene are SGHDT and YYEEEE. The V gene lost 7 bases and the J gene lost 0 bases, with 13 bases spanning the gap. CDR3 protein: CASAPGTMNTEAFF. The CDR3 DNA reads as TGTGCCAGCGCACCTGGGACGATGAACACTGAAGCTTTCTTT. Combining the CDR3 with reference TRBV5-6 and TRBJ1-1 gives the whole variable domain DAGVTQSPTHLIKTRGQQVTLRCSPKSGHDTVSWYQQALGQGPQFIFQYYEEEERQRGNFPDRFSGHQFPNYSSELNVNALLLGDSALYLCASAPGTMNTEAFFGQGTRLTVV.

The chain links TRBV11-1 to TRBJ2-6; possible D gene TRBD1, 7 bases. The length of the CDR3 is 17 residues. Germline CDR1 is SGHAT and CDR2 is FQDESV (reference sequence). V was pared by 2 bases and J by 2 bases, with 13 bases between. The CDR3 DNA reads TGTGCCAGCAGCTTATCGGAGGGGGCTACTGGGGCCAACGTCCTGACTTTC. This encodes CASSLSEGATGANVLTF.

The chain carries TRBV4-3 and TRBJ1-2, with 7 bases lining up with TRBD1. The germline CDR1 and CDR2 sequences are LGHNA and YSLEER. The CDR3 contains 13 residues. J lost 4 bases, V lost 5 bases, and 4 bases had no gene match. The CDR3 DNA sequence: TGCGCCAGCAGCAGAGGGGGCGTCTATGGCTACACCTTC. Protein product: CASSRGGVYGYTF.

The chain recombines TRBV28 with TRBJ1-5, with a possible D match to TRBD1 (5 bases). CDR3 length equals 15 residues. Trimming left V 2 bases short and J 4 bases short, with 12 bases between. Per germline, CDR1 MDHEN and CDR2 SYDVKM. As DNA, the CDR3 is TGTGCCAGCAGTTTAAACAGGCAGAGGAATCAGCCCCAGCATTTT. Translation: CASSLNRQRNQPQHF.

This chain joins TRBV12-3 or TRBV12-4 and TRBJ2-7, with 7 bases aligning to TRBD1. V lost 3 bases and J lost 0; bases outside the gene matches: 5. The CDR3 spans 15 residues. The CDR3 DNA reads as TGTGCCAGCAGTTTTCTTCGGGACAGCTCCTACGAGCAGTACTTC. This encodes CASSFLRDSSYEQYF.

CDR3 in amino acids: CASSRDHYYEQYF. In DNA form, the CDR3 reads TGTGCCAGCAGCAGGGACCACTACTACGAGCAGTACTTC. The chain recombines TRBV7-9 with TRBJ2-7; D is possibly TRBD1 or TRBD2 (5 bases each). Germline CDR1 SEHNR, CDR2 FQNEAQ (reference sequence). Trimming removed 5 bases from V and 3 bases from J, with 11 bases in between. The CDR3 consists of 13 residues.

The J gene is TRBJ2-7, the V gene TRBV15; TRBD1 agrees at 8 bases. This CDR3 spans 14 amino acids. The J segment lost 3 bases and the V segment lost 3 bases, leaving 4 bases of the junction unmatched. CDR1 is LNHNV and CDR2 is YYDKDF in the germline V gene (reference sequence). The CDR3 region is CATSSRTGHYEQYF. The CDR3 nucleotides read TGTGCCACCAGCAGTAGGACAGGGCACTACGAGCAGTACTTC.

This clonotype showed up just a few times. The chain links TRBV27 to TRBJ2-7; 11 nucleotides line up with TRBD2. The CDR3 covers 15 residues. Trimming at V came to 5 bases and at J to 0 bases, leaving 3 bases not matched to a gene. Germline V gene data show CDR1 as MNHEY and CDR2 as SMNVEV (reference sequence). CDR3 bases: TGTGCCAGCAGTATCGGGACTAGCGGCTCCTACGAGCAGTACTTC. Residues: CASSIGTSGSYEQYF.

This rearrangement joins TRBV29-1 to TRBJ2-7, with 13 bases aligning to TRBD2. Germline assignment: CDR1 SQVTM and CDR2 ANQGSEA. The V and J ends lost 4 bases and 5 bases, in that order; junction bases with no gene match: 5. The CDR3 totals 14 residues. CDR3 coding DNA: TGCAGCGTTGGGGGACTAGCGGGACCCAACGAGCAGTACTTC. This encodes CSVGGLAGPNEQYF.

The chain uses TRBV4-3 and TRBJ2-3, with D hard to call. Germline CDR1 reads LGHNA; CDR2 reads YSLEER. V lost 0 bases and J lost 0, with 13 bases in between. The CDR3 length is 17 residues. CDR3: CASSQDVRIPSTDTQYF. DNA for the CDR3: TGCGCCAGCAGCCAAGATGTAAGGATCCCTAGCACAGATACGCAGTATTTT.